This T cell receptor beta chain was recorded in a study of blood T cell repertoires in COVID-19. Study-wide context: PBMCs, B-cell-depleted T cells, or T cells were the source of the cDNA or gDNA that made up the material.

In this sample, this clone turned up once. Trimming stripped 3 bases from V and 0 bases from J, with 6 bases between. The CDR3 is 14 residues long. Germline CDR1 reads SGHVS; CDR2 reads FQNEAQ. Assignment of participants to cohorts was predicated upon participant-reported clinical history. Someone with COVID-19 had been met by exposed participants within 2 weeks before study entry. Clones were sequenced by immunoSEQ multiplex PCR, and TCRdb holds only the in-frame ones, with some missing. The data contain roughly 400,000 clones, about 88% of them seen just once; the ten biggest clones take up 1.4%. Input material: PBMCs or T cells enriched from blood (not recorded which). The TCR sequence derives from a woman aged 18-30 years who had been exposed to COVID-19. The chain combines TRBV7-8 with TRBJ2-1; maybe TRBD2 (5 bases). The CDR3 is CASSFGSSYNEQFF. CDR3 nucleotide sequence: TGTGCCAGCAGCTTTGGGAGCTCCTACAATGAGCAGTTCTTC. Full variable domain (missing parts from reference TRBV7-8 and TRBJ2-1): GAGVSQSPRYKVAKRGQDVALRCDPISGHVSLFWYQQALGQGPEFLTYFQNEAQLDKSGLPSDRFFAERPEGSVSTLKIQRTQQEDSAVYLCASSFGSSYNEQFFGPGTRLTVL.